This T cell receptor beta chain comes out of a study of T cell responses to AZD1222 COVID-19 vaccine (dated by TCRdb to about 2021). Notes on the research overall: TCR sequencing covered fewer than 250 trial participants: around 210 given two doses of AZD1222 and about 26 given two doses of MenACWY control vaccine. Enrollment into the trials was organized by age into subgroups of 18-55, 56-69 and 70-plus years, and those subgroups contained roughly 140, 27 and 60 TCR-sequenced participants, respectively.

The CDR3 regions of human TCRbeta chains were analyzed by immunosequencing. The paper's processing steps were these. Repertoire TCRs were matched against a reference library of SARS-CoV-2-specific TCRs generated with the MIRA antigen-specificity platform. Breadth was defined as the fraction of unique TCRs that were SARS-CoV-2-associated. Depth was defined as the fraction of total T cells that were SARS-CoV-2-associated. Each spike-specific TCR was assigned to its reactive spike region and to a CD4 or CD8 class using the MIRA data. Log10-transformed breadth and depth values were compared by one-way ANOVA with Sidak's multiple comparisons tests. TCRdb provides this immuneACCESS table in a form limited to in-frame rearrangements. Some clones are lacking; in checked studies, under half of them reflect an unresolved V gene, and why the rest are absent is not known. V and J calls and clone size are copied from that table; D and trimming were computed from the DNA. The sample has 100,000 to 150,000 clones on record, 70% to 90% of them singletons. Approximately 8% of the sample is in the top ten clones.

On the study overall, not on this receptor specifically: No day 14 peak-response samples were available, so repertoires were characterized only after the peak T cell response. Vaccine-associated CD4 TCRs spanned the whole spike protein, with dominant responses in regions 160-218 and 743-854. In the small 56-69-year group, the increase in depth fell short of significance, most likely because of low power. Participants were mostly white British and included more females than males, and it was suggested by the authors that clonal diversity may have been underestimated. Reportedly, almost half of the unique spike-specific TCRs recognized epitopes lying outside the regions that are mutated in the B.1.351 and B.1.1.7 variants. Conclusions about previously exposed vaccinees were limited because only six AZD1222 recipients were SARS-CoV-2 seropositive at baseline. Spike-specific TCR breadth and depth rose significantly after two AZD1222 doses compared with day 0 and with MenACWY recipients.

Including the terminal cysteine and phenylalanine, the CDR3 comprises 16 residues. The retained sequence is limited to the CDR3, 48 bases, with the frame set at the first base. Trimming takes 0 bases from V and 0 bases from J, and the germline ends sit 9 bases apart. CDR1 and CDR2 are drawn from the germline V gene: SGHRS, YFSETQ. With respect to this clone: Its cognate antigen has yet to be identified. The input lacks base qualities; no much larger clone sits a single base away.

Sample time point, as interpreted from the label and publication: about 28 days (+/-7) after the second vaccine dose. Per the publication, the treatment or condition label means: meningococcal conjugate vaccine given as trial control. The vaccinee samples were drawn from two UK trials, COV001 and COV002, one of which was a single-blind randomized controlled phase 2/3 trial testing AZD1222 (ChAdOx1 nCoV-19) in healthy adults. For TCRbeta chain sequencing, PBMC samples from trial participants were taken at day 0 and at day 28 after the second dose. The V gene is TRBV5-1 and the J gene is TRBJ1-4; too little of a D gene remains to name it. This clonotype was sampled from an adult who received the MenACWY meningococcal vaccine as a control. The sequencing here drew on peripheral blood, taken 28 days after the second dose of the MenACWY control vaccine. The CDR3 protein is CASSLEGATTNEKLFF. The DNA is TGCGCCAGCAGCTTGGAGGGCGCAACAACTAATGAAAAACTGTTTTTT.